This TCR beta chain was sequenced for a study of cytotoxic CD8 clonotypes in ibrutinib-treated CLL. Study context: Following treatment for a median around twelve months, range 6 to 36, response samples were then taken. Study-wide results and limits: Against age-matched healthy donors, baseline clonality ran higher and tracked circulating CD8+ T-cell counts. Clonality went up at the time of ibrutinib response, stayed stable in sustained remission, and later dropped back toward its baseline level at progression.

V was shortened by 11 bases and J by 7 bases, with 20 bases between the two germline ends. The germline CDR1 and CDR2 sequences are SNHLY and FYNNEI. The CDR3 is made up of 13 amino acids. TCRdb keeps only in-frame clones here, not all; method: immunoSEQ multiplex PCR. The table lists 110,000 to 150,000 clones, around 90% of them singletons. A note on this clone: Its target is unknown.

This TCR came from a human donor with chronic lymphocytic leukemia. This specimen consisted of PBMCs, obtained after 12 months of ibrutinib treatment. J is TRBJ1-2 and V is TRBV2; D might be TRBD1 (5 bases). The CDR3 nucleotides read TGTGCCTCCCTAAGGGGCGGGGTAGGTGGCTACACCTTC. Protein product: CASLRGGVGGYTF.